This paragraph reports one T cell receptor beta chain. This sample is part of a study of blood T cell repertoires in COVID-19. For the study at large: Both acute and convalescent COVID-19 samples were obtained from the United States, Italy and Spain. PBMCs, B-cell-depleted T cells, or T cells provided the cDNA or gDNA that made up the material.

Repertoires were generated with immunoSEQ multiplex PCR, while TCRdb's copy carries only in-frame clones and drops some. Counted here are some 400,000 clones, roughly 90% occurring once; the ten biggest clones make up approximately 1.5%. There are 16 residues in the CDR3. The V and J ends lost 6 bases and 7 bases, in that order; junction bases with no gene match: 11. Germline CDR1 LNHDA, CDR2 SQIVND (reference sequence). What was sequenced was PBMCs or T cells enriched from blood (not recorded which). This chain connects TRBV19 to TRBJ2-1, with TRBD1 identical over 11 bases. The sequence came from a woman aged 25 to 39 who had recovered from COVID-19. CDR3 amino acids: CASRQLGQGAWNEQFF. In DNA form, the CDR3 reads TGTGCCAGTAGGCAGCTTGGACAGGGGGCTTGGAATGAGCAGTTCTTC.